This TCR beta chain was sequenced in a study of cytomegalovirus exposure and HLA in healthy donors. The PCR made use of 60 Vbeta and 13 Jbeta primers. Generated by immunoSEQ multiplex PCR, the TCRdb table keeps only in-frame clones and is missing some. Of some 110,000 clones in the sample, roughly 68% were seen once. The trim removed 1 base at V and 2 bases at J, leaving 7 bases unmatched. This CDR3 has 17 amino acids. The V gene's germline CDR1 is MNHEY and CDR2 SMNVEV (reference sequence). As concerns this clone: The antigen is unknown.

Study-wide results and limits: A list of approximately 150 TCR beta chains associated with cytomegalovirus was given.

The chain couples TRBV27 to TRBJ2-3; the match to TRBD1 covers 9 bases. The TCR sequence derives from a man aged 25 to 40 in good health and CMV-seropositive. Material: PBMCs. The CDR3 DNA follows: TGTGCCAGCAGTTTATGGGCCGGGACAGGGATCACAGATACGCAGTATTTT. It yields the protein CASSLWAGTGITDTQYF.